The entry that follows covers one T cell receptor (beta chain) sequence. Its target is unknown. This record comes from a study of shared clonotypes between healthy human individuals. Germline V lookup: CDR1 SGHTS, CDR2 YDEGEE. V lost 4 bases to trimming and J lost 8 bases; unmatched junction nucleotides: 15. The CDR3 has 17 residues. This table comes from immunoSEQ multiplex PCR, and its TCRdb copy is limited to in-frame clones, with some not included. The table shows roughly 680,000 clones, with roughly two thirds occurring only once. The study, taken as a whole, reports: Memory subsets generally showed smaller estimated richness than naive subsets did.

Specimen: memory CD4+ T cells sorted from blood. Subset indicated: CD45RA-negative fraction. The receptor was isolated from a woman aged 30 to 39 in good health. The V call is TRBV5-8, the J call TRBJ2-1; 10 bases fit TRBD2. The CDR3 nucleotides are TGTGCCAGCAGCCGGGCCGGGACTAGCGAACCGTGGGATGAGCAGTTCTTC. It specifies CASSRAGTSEPWDEQFF.